The 16 T cell receptor beta chains below were found in one sample sequenced in a study of T cells in tumors after PD-1 blockade (dated by TCRdb to between 2017 and 2020). Sample time point, as interpreted from the label and publication: after anti-PD-1 therapy. The library came from the immunoSEQ multiplex PCR assay. Sourced from immuneACCESS, this table was stored by TCRdb with only in-frame sequences that have V and J called. A share of the clones is absent; for the studies checked, an unresolved V gene accounts for under half, and the remainder has no known explanation. For this sample the table gives around 34,000 clones, of which around 72% were detected only once. The top ten constitute 40% of the sample. The sample here was PBMCs, taken after anti-PD-1 treatment. These receptors all stem from a human donor with basal cell carcinoma.

The V call is TRBV3-1 (or the pseudogene TRBV3-2), the J call TRBJ1-2; D might be TRBD1 (5 bases). The CDR3 is made up of 15 amino acids. Per germline, CDR1 LGHDT and CDR2 YNNKEL (reference sequence). V gave up 0 bases and J gave up 3 bases, with 11 bases separating them. For the CDR3, the DNA is TGTGCCAGCAGCCAAGATCCCTCCAGGGACTATGGCTACACCTTC. This translates into CASSQDPSRDYGYTF.

The V call is TRBV6-1, the J call TRBJ1-3, with D tentatively TRBD1 (5 bases). Germline CDR1 and CDR2: MNHNS and SASEGT. CDR3 length: 15 residues. V gave up 3 bases and J gave up 0 bases, with 9 bases separating them. The CDR3, as DNA: TGTGCCAGCAGTGAGGGGCCAATCTCTGGAAACACCATATATTTT. Translated: CASSEGPISGNTIYF.

The rearrangement uses TRBV6-2 or TRBV6-3 and TRBJ2-3, with D possibly TRBD1 on 6 matching bases. The CDR3 runs to 16 residues. V shed 5 bases and J shed 3 bases, with 18 bases lying between them. Germline V gene sequence: CDR1 MNHEY, CDR2 SVGEGT. CDR3 in amino acids: CASSPTNPTGTDTQYF. The CDR3 DNA sequence: TGTGCCAGCAGTCCCACGAACCCCACAGGGACAGATACGCAGTATTTT.

This clone was counted only a few times. The chain is built from TRBV25-1 and TRBJ1-2, with unresolved D. Looked up from germline, CDR1 is MGHDK and CDR2 is SYGVNS. The V gene lost 5 bases and the J gene lost 4 bases, with 8 bases spanning the gap. The CDR3 has 12 residues. The CDR3 region is CASSLYGYGYTF. The CDR3 DNA reads as TGTGCCAGCAGTCTTTACGGCTATGGCTACACCTTC.

The chain joins TRBV29-1 to TRBJ2-5, with 14 bases lining up with TRBD2. Germline CDR1 is SQVTM and CDR2 is ANQGSEA. J lost 5 bases, V lost 5 bases, and 7 bases had no gene match. The CDR3 runs to 15 residues. The DNA for the CDR3 is TGCAGCGTTCGAGGACTAGCGGGAGGTTGGGAGACCCAGTACTTC. This sequence encodes CSVRGLAGGWETQYF.

The CDR3 nucleotides read TGTGCCATCAATACCGGGACAGGGGTTACTGAAGCTTTCTTT. This sequence encodes CAINTGTGVTEAFF. The chain joins TRBV10-3 to TRBJ1-1; TRBD1 agrees at 10 bases. Trimming removed 7 bases from V and 5 bases from J; junction bases left unmatched: 7. The CDR3 extends over 14 amino acids. Germline V gives CDR1 ENHRY, CDR2 SYGVKD.

Only a few counts were recorded for this clone. The chain uses TRBV2 and TRBJ1-5, with D unresolved. The V end was cut by 2 bases, the J end by 9 bases, with 14 bases between. From germline, CDR1 is SNHLY and CDR2 FYNNEI. This CDR3 contains 14 residues. CDR3: CASSELTHGGPQHF. DNA for the CDR3: TGTGCCAGCAGTGAATTGACACATGGTGGGCCCCAGCATTTT. Looking up the rest from reference TRBV2 and TRBJ1-5 gives the full variable domain: EPEVTQTPSHQVTQMGQEVILRCVPISNHLYFYWYRQILGQKVEFLVSFYNNEISEKSEIFDDQFSVERPDGSNFTLKIRSTKLEDSAMYFCASSELTHGGPQHFGDGTRLSIL.

Of note for this clone: Other DNA sequences in the same sample also yield this CDR3. V and J are TRBV7-2 and TRBJ2-3, with unresolved D. Germline values: CDR1 SGHTA, CDR2 FQGNSA. V was shortened by 0 bases and J by 0 bases, with 4 bases between the two germline ends. CDR3 size: 14 residues. As DNA, the CDR3 is TGTGCCAGCAGCTTAGCAGCTAGCACAGATACGCAGTATTTT. Translating gives CASSLAASTDTQYF.

The chain joins TRBV7-6 to TRBJ2-1, with D possibly being TRBD1 (5 bases). Germline V gene data show CDR1 as SGHVS and CDR2 as FNYEAQ. The V gene lost 4 bases and the J gene lost 4 bases, with 14 bases spanning the gap. CDR3 length equals 15 residues. The CDR3 coding sequence is TGTGCCAGCAGCTCCTCGGTCCAGGGATACAATGAGCAGTTCTTC. Its protein product is CASSSSVQGYNEQFF.

V gene TRBV6-6 combines with J gene TRBJ1-6; D might be TRBD1 (5 bases). Germline V gene data show CDR1 as MNHNY and CDR2 as SVGAGI (reference sequence). The V gene lost 6 bases and the J gene lost 8 bases, with 11 bases spanning the gap. This CDR3 is 13 amino acids long. CDR3 region: CASRQASYSPLHF. CDR3 nucleotides: TGTGCCAGCAGACAGGCTTCCTATTCACCCCTCCACTTT.

This clone has a single count. V gene TRBV27 combines with J gene TRBJ2-5; D is unresolved. CDR3 length equals 12 residues. Trimming cost V 5 bases and J 3 bases, with 7 bases left between them. Per the germline V gene, CDR1 is MNHEY and CDR2 is SMNVEV (reference sequence). The DNA for the CDR3 is TGTGCCAGCAGTGGCAGAGAAGAGACCCAGTACTTC. Amino acid sequence: CASSGREETQYF.

The V call is TRBV15, the J call TRBJ1-6; no firm D call. Trimming took off 2 bases at V and 0 bases at J, with 14 bases between the two ends. There are 18 residues in the CDR3. Per the germline V gene, CDR1 is LNHNV and CDR2 is YYDKDF (reference sequence). The CDR3 DNA reads as TGTGCCACCAGCAGACCCACGACTCAGAGCTCCTATAATTCACCCCTCCACTTT. Translating it yields CATSRPTTQSSYNSPLHF.

The chain is built from TRBV27 and TRBJ2-1; D is possibly TRBD2 (6 bases). The V gene's germline CDR1 is MNHEY and CDR2 SMNVEV (reference sequence). This CDR3 is 14 amino acids long. Deletions cut 5 bases from V and 9 bases from J, with 17 bases between. CDR3 in DNA: TGTGCCAGCAGTCTTAGACTAGAGTCCACTGAGCAGTTCTTC. It is translated as CASSLRLESTEQFF.

This chain uses TRBV7-2 with TRBJ2-3; D remains unclear. The CDR3 spans 16 residues. V was cut by 5 bases and J by 1 base, with 16 bases left in between. Germline CDR1 and CDR2: SGHTA and FQGNSA. CDR3 amino acids: CASSPRRLDRTDTQYF. Written as DNA, the CDR3 is TGTGCCAGCAGCCCCAGGCGGCTAGACCGCACAGATACGCAGTATTTT.

The sample holds a few counts of this clone. This sequence joins TRBV2 and TRBJ2-2, with D possibly matching TRBD1 (6 bases). CDR3 length: 15 residues. CDR1 is SNHLY and CDR2 is FYNNEI in the germline V gene. V lost 2 bases, J lost 5 bases, and 12 bases lay in between. The CDR3 region is CASSEQGMGTGELFF. CDR3 nucleotide sequence: TGTGCCAGCAGTGAACAGGGGATGGGTACCGGGGAGCTGTTTTTT.

The rearrangement uses TRBV4-3 and TRBJ2-2; possible D gene TRBD1, 7 bases. V was pared by 4 bases and J by 8 bases, with 17 bases between. The germline CDR1 and CDR2 sequences are LGHNA and YSLEER. This CDR3 has 15 amino acids. This CDR3 reads CASSLDQGGGGELFF. Written as DNA, the CDR3 is TGCGCCAGCAGCCTTGATCAGGGGGGCGGGGGGGAGCTGTTTTTT.